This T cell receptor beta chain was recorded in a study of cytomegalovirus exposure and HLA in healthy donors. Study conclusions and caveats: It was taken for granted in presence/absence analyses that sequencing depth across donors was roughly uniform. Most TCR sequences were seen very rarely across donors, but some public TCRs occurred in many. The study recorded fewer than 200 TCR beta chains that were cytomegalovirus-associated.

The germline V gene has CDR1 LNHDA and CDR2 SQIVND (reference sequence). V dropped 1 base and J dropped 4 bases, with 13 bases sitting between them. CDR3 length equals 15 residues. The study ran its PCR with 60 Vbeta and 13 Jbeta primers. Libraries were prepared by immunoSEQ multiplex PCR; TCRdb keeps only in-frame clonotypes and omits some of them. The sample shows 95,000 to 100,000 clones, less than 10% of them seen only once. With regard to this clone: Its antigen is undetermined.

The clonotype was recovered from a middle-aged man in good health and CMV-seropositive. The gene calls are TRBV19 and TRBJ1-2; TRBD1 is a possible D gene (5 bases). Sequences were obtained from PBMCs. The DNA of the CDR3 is TGTGCCAGTAGTATAGTAGGGGCAGTCCTCTATGGCTACACCTTC. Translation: CASSIVGAVLYGYTF.